The T cell receptor beta chain described here comes from a study of blood T cell repertoires in COVID-19. Turning to the study itself: Donors in the United States, Italy and Spain gave samples during acute or convalescent COVID-19.

Study members were between about 18 and 100 years old and lived in around 24 US regions. Clinical history reported by participants formed the basis on which cohorts were assigned. CDR1 and CDR2 (germline): SGHRS, YFSETQ. The CDR3 is 15 residues long. The V end was cut by 0 bases, the J end by 5 bases, with 14 bases between. Under the authors' procedure: Reference gene primer amplification in the assay estimated nucleated cell counts. Some clones are missing from TCRdb's copy, which holds only in-frame ones; the method was immunoSEQ multiplex PCR. That table supplies the V and J calls and clone size; D and trimming were determined from the DNA. Counted here are under 300,000 clones, more than 70% occurring once; the ten biggest clones make up roughly 2.3%.

Sequencing was carried out using PBMCs or T cells enriched from blood (not recorded which). The rearrangement joins TRBV5-1 to TRBJ1-2; D is perhaps TRBD1 (6 bases). The receptor was isolated from a woman between 40 and 50 years old with acute COVID-19. This CDR3 reads CASSLGGLQAYGYTF. In DNA form, the CDR3 reads TGCGCCAGCAGCTTGGGGGGGCTCCAGGCGTATGGCTACACCTTC. The variable domain in full, with the rest retrieved from reference TRBV5-1 and TRBJ1-2, is KAGVTQTPRYLIKTRGQQVTLSCSPISGHRSVSWYQQTPGQGLQFLFEYFSETQRNKGNFPGRFSGRQFSNSRSEMNVSTLELGDSALYLCASSLGGLQAYGYTFGSGTRLTVV.